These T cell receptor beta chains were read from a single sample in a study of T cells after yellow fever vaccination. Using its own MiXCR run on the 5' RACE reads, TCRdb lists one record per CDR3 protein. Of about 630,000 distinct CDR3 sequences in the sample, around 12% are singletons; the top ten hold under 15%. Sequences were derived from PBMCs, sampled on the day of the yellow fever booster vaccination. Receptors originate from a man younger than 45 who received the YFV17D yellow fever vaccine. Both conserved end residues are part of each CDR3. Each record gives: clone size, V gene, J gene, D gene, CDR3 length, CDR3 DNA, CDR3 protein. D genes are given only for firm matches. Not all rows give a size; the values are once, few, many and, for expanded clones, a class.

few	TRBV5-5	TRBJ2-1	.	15	TGTGCCAGCAGCTTGGAAGCAGACTCCTACAATGAGCAGTTCTTC	CASSLEADSYNEQFF
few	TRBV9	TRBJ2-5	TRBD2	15	TGTGCCAGCAGCCCTCGGACTAGCGGTTTGGGGGCCCAGTACTTC	CASSPRTSGLGAQYF
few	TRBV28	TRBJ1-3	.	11	TGTGCCAGCAGTTCTGTGAACACCATATATTTT	CASSSVNTIYF
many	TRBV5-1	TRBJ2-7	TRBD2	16	TGCGCCAGCAGCTTGGACCATAAGCGGGAGACAAACGAGCAGTACTTC	CASSLDHKRETNEQYF
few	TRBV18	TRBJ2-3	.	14	TGTGCCAGCTCACCTTCCGCGACTACAGATACGCAGTATTTT	CASSPSATTDTQYF
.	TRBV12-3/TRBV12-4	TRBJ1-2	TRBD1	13	TGTGCCAGCAGTTTCGGGACAGGGGTGAACTACACCTTC	CASSFGTGVNYTF
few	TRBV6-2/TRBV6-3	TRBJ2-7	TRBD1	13	TGTGCCAGCAGACCGACAGGGGGCTACGAGCAGTACTTC	CASRPTGGYEQYF
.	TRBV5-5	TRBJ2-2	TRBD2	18	TGTGCCAGCAGCACCGGGACTAGCGGGACCCTCAACACCGGGGAGCTGTTTTTT	CASSTGTSGTLNTGELFF
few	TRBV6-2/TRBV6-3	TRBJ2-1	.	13	TGTGCCAGCAGTTACAGGATCTCCAATGAGCAGTTCTTC	CASSYRISNEQFF
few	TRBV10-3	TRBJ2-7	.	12	TGTGCCATCAAGGGGGAGGGCTACGAGCAGTACTTC	CAIKGEGYEQYF
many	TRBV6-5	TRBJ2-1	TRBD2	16	TGTGCCAGCAGTTACGTAGCGGGAGCAACCTACAATGAGCAGTTCTTC	CASSYVAGATYNEQFF
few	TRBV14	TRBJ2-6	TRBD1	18	TGTGCCAGCAGCCAGGGACAGGGGCCGTTTACCGGGGCCAACGTCCTGACTTTC	CASSQGQGPFTGANVLTF
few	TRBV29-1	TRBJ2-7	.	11	TGCAGCGGCCGCCACGGACCCGAGCAGTACTTC	CSGRHGPEQYF
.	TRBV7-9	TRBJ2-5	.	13	TGTGCCAGCGCAACGCGCAAGGTGCAGACCCAGTACTTC	CASATRKVQTQYF
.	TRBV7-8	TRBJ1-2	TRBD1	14	TGTGCCAGCAGCCCCTCGACAGGGGGTTTTGGCTACACCTTC	CASSPSTGGFGYTF
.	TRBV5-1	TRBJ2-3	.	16	TGCGCCAGCAGCTTGGGCGCGACAGCGATCACAGATACGCAGTATTTT	CASSLGATAITDTQYF
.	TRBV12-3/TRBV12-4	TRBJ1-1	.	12	TGTGCCAGCGCTGGGGGGGTCACTGAAGCTTTCTTT	CASAGGVTEAFF
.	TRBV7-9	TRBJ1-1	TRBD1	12	TGTGCCGTGACAGGGCCGCGGACTGAAGCTTTCTTT	CAVTGPRTEAFF
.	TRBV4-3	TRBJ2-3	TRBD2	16	TGCGCCAGCAGCCAAGGACCTAGCGGGAGCACAGATACGCAGTATTTT	CASSQGPSGSTDTQYF
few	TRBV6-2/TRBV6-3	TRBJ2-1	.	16	TGTGCCAGCAGTTTACCAAGGGTGGTGTCGTACAATGAGCAGTTCTTC	CASSLPRVVSYNEQFF
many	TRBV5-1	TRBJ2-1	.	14	TGCGCCAGCAGCTTCCAGAAAGGGGGCAATGAGCAGTTCTTC	CASSFQKGGNEQFF
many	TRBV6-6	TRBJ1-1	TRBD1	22	TGTGCCAGCAGTTCGCGACCCTTCGGAGGCGGACAGGGGAGAAGAATGAACACTGAAGCTTTCTTT	CASSSRPFGGGQGRRMNTEAFF
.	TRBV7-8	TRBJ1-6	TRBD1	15	TGTGCCAGCAGCTTAGGGACAGGGACTAATTCACCCCTCCACTTT	CASSLGTGTNSPLHF
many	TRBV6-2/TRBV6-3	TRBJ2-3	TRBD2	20	TGTGCCAGCAGTTACGGATTCCCCGGGACTAGCGGGAGGGCCGTGAATACGCAGTATTTT	CASSYGFPGTSGRAVNTQYF
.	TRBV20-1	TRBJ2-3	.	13	TGCAGTGCTCCCGGGCAGAGTATGAATACGCAGTATTTT	CSAPGQSMNTQYF
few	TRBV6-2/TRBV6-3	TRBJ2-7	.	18	TGTGCCAGCAGTTACTCGTTTGCAGGGCAGGGGAAAGCCTACGAGCAGTACTTC	CASSYSFAGQGKAYEQYF
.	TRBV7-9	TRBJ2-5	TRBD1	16	TGTGCCAGCAGCCTCCCCGGGACAGGGGGCATCGAGACCCAGTACTTC	CASSLPGTGGIETQYF
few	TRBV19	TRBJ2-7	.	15	TGTGCCAGTAGCTCTGTGGGGGACGCTCCCTACGAGCAGTACTTC	CASSSVGDAPYEQYF
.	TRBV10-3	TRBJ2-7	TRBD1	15	TGTGCCATCAGAGACCCGGGACAGGGGTCCTACGAGCAGTACTTC	CAIRDPGQGSYEQYF
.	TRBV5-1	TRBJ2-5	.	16	TGCGCCAGCAGCTTGTCTAGGGTCTCGGCGCAAGAGACCCAGTACTTC	CASSLSRVSAQETQYF
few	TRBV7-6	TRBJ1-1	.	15	TGTGCCAGCAGCTCCAGTACAGCTAGAAGCACTGAAGCTTTCTTT	CASSSSTARSTEAFF
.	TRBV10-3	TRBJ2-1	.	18	TGTGCCATCAGTGAGTCGAAGGGCGGGACGCGCTCCTACAATGAGCAGTTCTTC	CAISESKGGTRSYNEQFF
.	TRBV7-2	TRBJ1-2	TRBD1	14	TGTGCCAGCAGCTTAGAGGGGGCAGGAAATGGCTACACCTTC	CASSLEGAGNGYTF
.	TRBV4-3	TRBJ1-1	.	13	TGCGCCAGCAGCCAAGATAGCGGCACTGAAGCTTTCTTT	CASSQDSGTEAFF
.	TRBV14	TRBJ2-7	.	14	TGTGCCAGCAGCTTGCAGGGCCTCTCCTACGAGCAGTACTTC	CASSLQGLSYEQYF
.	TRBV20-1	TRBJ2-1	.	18	TGCAGTGCTAGAGATCACCGACAGCAGAGTTCCTCCTACAATGAGCAGTTCTTC	CSARDHRQQSSSYNEQFF
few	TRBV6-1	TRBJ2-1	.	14	TGTGCCAGCAGTGAAACGGGCCGCTACAATGAGCAGTTCTTC	CASSETGRYNEQFF
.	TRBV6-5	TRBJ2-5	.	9	TGTGCCAGCGGTTTTCCCCAGTACTTC	CASGFPQYF
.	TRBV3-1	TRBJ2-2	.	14	TGTGCCAGCAGCCGGGACGGCCCCACCGGGGAGCTGTTTTTT	CASSRDGPTGELFF
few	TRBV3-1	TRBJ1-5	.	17	TGTGCCAGCAGCCCCGGCGGGGGAGGCGGGCAGGATCAGCCCCAGCATTTT	CASSPGGGGGQDQPQHF
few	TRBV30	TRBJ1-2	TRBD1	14	TGTGCCTGGAGTGTACTCGACAGGGGGCATGGCTACACCTTC	CAWSVLDRGHGYTF
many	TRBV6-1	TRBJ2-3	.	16	TGTGCCAGCAGTCCCCTAGGGACACATGGGGCAGATACGCAGTATTTT	CASSPLGTHGADTQYF
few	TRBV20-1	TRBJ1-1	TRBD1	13	TGCAGTGCTAGAGATAACAGGGGGCTAAAAGCTTTCTTT	CSARDNRGLKAFF
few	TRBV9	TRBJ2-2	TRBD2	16	TGTGCCAGCAGCGCGACTAGCGGTGTGAACACCGGGGAGCTGTTTTTT	CASSATSGVNTGELFF
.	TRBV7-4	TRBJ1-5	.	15	TGTGCCAGCTGTCTTAGCGTGGGAAGCAATCAGCCCCAGCATTTT	CASCLSVGSNQPQHF
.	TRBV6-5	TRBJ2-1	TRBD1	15	TGTGCCAGCAGTTACCAGGGGACAGGCTACAATGAGCAGTTCTTC	CASSYQGTGYNEQFF
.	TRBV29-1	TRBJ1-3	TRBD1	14	TGCAGCGTGTGGGACAGATTGACTGGAAACACCATATATTTT	CSVWDRLTGNTIYF
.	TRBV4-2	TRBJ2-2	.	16	TGTGCCAGCAGCCATTACGGTCGGGGCGGAACTGGGGAGCTGTTTTTT	CASSHYGRGGTGELFF
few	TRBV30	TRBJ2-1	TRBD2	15	TGTGCCTGGAGTGTACCTGGCGGGGGATACAATGAGCAGTTCTTC	CAWSVPGGGYNEQFF